This entry lists 5 T cell receptor beta chains sequenced from one sample in a study of CD8+ T cells in alopecia areata. Sample time point: mouse skin 6 weeks after grafting, around onset of hair loss. RNA was extracted and reverse transcribed into cDNA as the sequencing template. The assay was immunoSEQ multiplex PCR, and TCRdb's table has in-frame clones only and misses some. The sample contains around 1,700 clones, none occurring once; roughly 32% lies in the top ten. This sample comprised skin, obtained at week 6. The receptors shown here come from a C3H/HeJ mouse with alopecia areata. The MHC haplotype of the strain is H2-k.

In its sample, this clone was seen many times. These gene names are mouse names. Here the CDR3 reads CASSLDGLNQDTQYF. The CDR3 DNA, read in part, is TGTGCAAGCAGCTTAGATGGTCTTAACCAAGAC. This chain links TRBV16 with TRBJ2-5; D remains unclear. With the read ending 4 residues before the CDR3 end, the germline J gene is used to fill in that end. The CDR3 has 15 amino acids. Germline CDR1 is SGHSA and CDR2 is FRNQAP. The V gene lost 0 bases and the J gene lost 0 bases, with 7 bases spanning the gap.

This clone has more than one count but fewer than ten. The germline and genes are mouse ones. The read ends 4 residues before the CDR3 terminus; that terminus is restored from the germline J gene. The J gene is TRBJ2-7, the V gene TRBV13-1; TRBD2 agrees at 8 bases. V lost 5 bases, J lost 0 bases, and 7 bases stayed unmatched. Per the germline V gene, CDR1 is NSHNY and CDR2 is SYGAGN. This CDR3 region has 15 residues. CDR3 bases read: TGTGCCAGCAGGAACTACTGGGGGAGCTCCTAT. As protein: CASRNYWGSSY. The entire CDR3 reads CASRNYWGSSYEQYF.

This clone came up many times. Any gene name here is a mouse gene name. The sequenced fragment ends 4 residues before the CDR3 boundary, so the rest is inferred from the germline J gene. This chain links TRBV13-1 with TRBJ2-7; unclear D gene. The germline CDR1 and CDR2 sequences are NSHNY and SYGAGN. The ends were cut back, 1 base at V and 1 base at J, with 3 bases in the middle. The CDR3 covers 12 residues. The sequenced part of the CDR3 DNA is TGTGCCAGCAGTGATCTGTCCTAT. Protein sequence: CASSDLSY. The complete CDR3 protein is CASSDLSYEQYF.

This clone ranks as medium-sized (0.01 to 0.1%). Germline and genes here are mouse. The CDR3 end is not reached by the read, which stops 4 residues before it; the germline J gene fills it in. The chain carries TRBV17 and TRBJ2-7; D unresolved. Trimming removed 2 bases at V and 0 bases at J, with 8 bases between. Germline V gene data show CDR1 as MNHDT and CDR2 as YYDKIL. This CDR3 is 14 amino acids long. The sequenced CDR3 bases are TGTGCTAGCAGTAGACGACACTTCTCCTAT. It codes for CASSRRHFSY. The whole CDR3 region reads CASSRRHFSYEQYF.

This clone was counted a few times. The germline and genes are mouse ones. The read terminates 4 residues ahead of where the CDR3 ends, so the germline J gene completes it. V and J are TRBV13-3 and TRBJ2-7; TRBD1 might be the D (11 bases). V dropped 2 bases and J dropped 2 bases, with 23 bases sitting between them. The CDR3 has 18 residues. CDR1 and CDR2 (germline): NNHDY, SYVADS. The CDR3 bases that were read are TGTGCCAGCAGTGAAGGGGACAGGGGGGACTGGGGTCCCTAT. Its translation: CASSEGDRGDWGPY. The whole CDR3 region reads CASSEGDRGDWGPYEQYF.